One sample yielded the 21 T cell receptor beta chains listed below, sequenced in a study of T cell responses to AZD1222 COVID-19 vaccine. The repertoire was sequenced with immunoSEQ multiplex PCR; TCRdb's copy has only in-frame clones and lacks some. The table has some 120,000 clones, approximately 90% seen once; the top ten hold over 3.5%. The sample in question was peripheral blood, obtained on day 0 of AZD1222 vaccination. The receptors were gathered from an adult in good health.

V and J are TRBV20-1 and TRBJ1-2; no clear D. The CDR3 runs to 11 residues. With 7 bases removed from V and 4 bases from J, the gap between germline ends came to 10 bases. CDR1 is DFQATT, CDR2 SNEGSKA, per germline (reference sequence). CDR3 protein: CSGAKGYGYTF. The DNA for the CDR3 is TGCAGTGGGGCGAAGGGCTATGGCTACACCTTC.

CDR3 DNA sequence: TGTGCCAGCAGCGTCAGCCAGGGGTACACCGGGGAGCTGTTTTTT. This translates into CASSVSQGYTGELFF. The rearrangement uses TRBV9 and TRBJ2-2; tentatively, D is TRBD1 (6 bases). Germline V gives CDR1 SGDLS, CDR2 YYNGEE. The CDR3 consists of 15 residues. Trimming took off 2 bases at V and 3 bases at J, with 11 bases between the two ends.

The rearrangement joins TRBV7-6 to TRBJ2-2; D not certain. The germline gives CDR1 SGHVS, CDR2 FNYEAQ. The CDR3 length is 14 residues. Trimming removed 1 base from V and 4 bases from J, with 7 bases in between. CDR3 residues: CASSLDTFTGELFF. The CDR3 DNA reads as TGTGCCAGCAGCTTAGACACCTTCACCGGGGAGCTGTTTTTT.

This rearrangement joins TRBV2 to TRBJ2-7; D might be TRBD1 (5 bases). V lost 4 bases to trimming and J lost 5 bases, with 12 bases between them. From germline, CDR1 is SNHLY and CDR2 FYNNEI. CDR3 length: 13 amino acids. Here the CDR3 DNA reads TGTGCCAGCAGTGGCGTCAGGGCCCACGAGCAGTACTTC. Translated: CASSGVRAHEQYF.

The rearrangement links TRBV5-5 to TRBJ1-1; D ambiguous. The CDR3 loop spans 12 amino acids. Trimming took 8 bases from V and 6 from J, leaving 14 bases between them. Germline V gene lookup returns CDR1 SGHKS and CDR2 YYEKEE (reference sequence). CDR3 bases: TGTGCCAGTACACGGTACCGCTCTGAAGCTTTCTTT. As protein: CASTRYRSEAFF.

The chain recombines TRBV19 with TRBJ2-1; 9 bases match TRBD1. V lost 4 bases, J lost 7 bases, and 8 bases stayed unmatched. The CDR3 runs 15 residues. Germline CDR1 LNHDA, CDR2 SQIVND (reference sequence). The CDR3 sequence is CASSTRWTGENEQFF. CDR3 in DNA: TGTGCCAGTAGTACCCGTTGGACAGGGGAAAATGAGCAGTTCTTC.

The V call is TRBV21-1, the J call TRBJ2-7; the table calls TRBD1, which could not be checked here. TRBV21-1 is a known pseudogene. The CDR3 totals 17 residues. The CDR3 sequence is CASSNPDRILSLNEQYF. The DNA for the CDR3 is TGTGCCAGCAGCAATCCGGACAGGATCCTAAGCTTGAACGAGCAGTACTTC.

The sample holds a few counts of this clone. The V gene is TRBV6-6, the J gene TRBJ1-5; the match to TRBD1 covers 8 bases. Trimming removed 5 bases from V and 6 bases from J; junction bases left unmatched: 18. Germline CDR1 MNHNY, CDR2 SVGAGI (reference sequence). The CDR3 loop spans 18 amino acids. The CDR3 protein is CASSPSGQGVVWGQPQHF. The CDR3 region has the DNA TGTGCCAGCAGTCCTTCTGGACAGGGAGTGGTTTGGGGTCAGCCCCAGCATTTT.

The chain uses TRBV28 and TRBJ1-2; no reliable D call. Germline V gene data show CDR1 as MDHEN and CDR2 as SYDVKM. The CDR3 runs to 14 residues. V dropped 5 bases and J dropped 0 bases, with 10 bases sitting between them. CDR3 protein: CASSVPGPNYGYTF. The CDR3 DNA is TGTGCCAGCAGTGTCCCCGGCCCTAACTATGGCTACACCTTC.

The chain has TRBV7-9 and TRBJ2-1; 13 bases line up with TRBD2. The germline V gene has CDR1 SEHNR and CDR2 FQNEAQ (reference sequence). The CDR3 contains 14 residues. Germline trimming cut 5 bases from V and 9 bases from J; bases unmatched to any gene: 4. The DNA of the CDR3 is TGTGCCAGCAGCCCGGGACTAGCGGGGCTTGAGCAGTTCTTC. Protein product: CASSPGLAGLEQFF.

This chain joins TRBV7-9 and TRBJ2-1; TRBD2 might be the D (6 bases). CDR1 and CDR2 from the germline V gene are SEHNR and FQNEAQ (reference sequence). V dropped 0 bases and J dropped 9 bases, with 24 bases sitting between them. The CDR3 runs to 18 residues. The CDR3 coding sequence is TGTGCCAGCAGCTTAGCGTTCATGGGGACGGGGGTTTCTGGTGAGCAGTTCTTC. Its translation is CASSLAFMGTGVSGEQFF.

The chain carries TRBV6-5 and TRBJ2-7, with D unclear. CDR1 is MNHEY, CDR2 SVGAGI, per germline. This CDR3 contains 12 residues. V shed 4 bases and J shed 2 bases, with 6 bases lying between them. The CDR3 nucleotides read TGTGCCAGCAGTTCAGGCCCCTACGAGCAGTACTTC. Translating gives CASSSGPYEQYF.

V and J are TRBV5-4 and TRBJ1-4; 9 nucleotides align to TRBD1. The V gene's germline CDR1 is SGHNT and CDR2 YYREEE (reference sequence). The V segment lost 4 bases and the J segment 4 bases; nucleotides outside the gene matches: 5. The CDR3 length is 15 residues. CDR3 sequence reads: CASSRQGGGNEKLFF. CDR3 nucleotides: TGTGCCAGCAGCAGACAGGGGGGCGGTAATGAAAAACTGTTTTTT.

The chain employs TRBV27 and TRBJ2-1, with unresolved D. Trimming stripped 6 bases from V and 6 bases from J, with 6 bases between. The germline V gene has CDR1 MNHEY and CDR2 SMNVEV (reference sequence). CDR3 size: 11 residues. The CDR3 loop reads CASRTFNEQFF. The CDR3 DNA is TGTGCCAGCAGAACTTTCAATGAGCAGTTCTTC.

In this sample, this clone turned up once. This chain joins TRBV19 and TRBJ2-2; no clear D. CDR1 is LNHDA and CDR2 is SQIVND in the germline V gene (reference sequence). The CDR3 runs to 14 residues. Trimming stripped 3 bases from V and 2 bases from J, with 7 bases between. The CDR3: CASSMAVNTGELFF. CDR3 nucleotides: TGTGCCAGTAGTATGGCCGTAAACACCGGGGAGCTGTTTTTT.

This clone was detected only once. V and J are TRBV5-8 and TRBJ1-1; 8 nucleotides agree with TRBD1. Germline V gene lookup returns CDR1 SGHTS and CDR2 YDEGEE. CDR3 length: 14 residues. J gave up 1 base and V 4 bases, and 3 bases lay outside the gene matches. In nucleotides, the CDR3 is TGTGCCAGCAGCCTTGGGACAGGGAACACTGAAGCTTTCTTT. Residues: CASSLGTGNTEAFF.

CDR3 sequence (DNA): TGTGCCAGCAGCTTATTCTCACCGGGACAGGGTGTCACTGAAGCTTTCTTT. Protein: CASSLFSPGQGVTEAFF. The gene calls are TRBV7-2 and TRBJ1-1; 9 positions match TRBD1. Losses at the gene ends were 2 bases for V and 4 bases for J; bases not matched to a gene: 11. This CDR3 has 17 amino acids. Germline-derived CDR1 and CDR2 are SGHTA and FQGNSA.

J is TRBJ1-2 and V is TRBV12-5; 10 nucleotides line up with TRBD1. The CDR3 length is 15 residues. V lost 7 bases and J lost 1; bases outside the gene matches: 6. The germline CDR1 and CDR2 sequences are LGHNT and FRNRAP. As DNA, the CDR3 is TGTGCTAGTGCCATAGGGACAGGGGTTAACTATGGCTACACCTTC. Its protein product is CASAIGTGVNYGYTF.

This chain joins TRBV4-1 and TRBJ2-3, with 7 bases lining up with TRBD1. Germline-derived CDR1 and CDR2 are MGHRA and YSYEKL. J lost 2 bases, V lost 5 bases, and 13 bases had no gene match. This CDR3 comprises 17 residues. The CDR3 sequence: CASSFTVAGGITDTQYF. CDR3 in DNA: TGCGCCAGCAGCTTCACGGTGGCAGGGGGAATCACAGATACGCAGTATTTT.

The CDR3 is CASSPGLEERVTQYF. In DNA form, the CDR3 reads TGTGCCAGCAGCCCGGGACTAGAAGAAAGAGTGACCCAGTACTTC. The rearrangement uses TRBV3-1 (or the pseudogene TRBV3-2) and TRBJ2-5; 8 bases map to TRBD2. Trimming removed 4 bases from V and 7 bases from J; junction bases left unmatched: 11. The CDR3 is 15 amino acids. The germline V gene has CDR1 LGHDT and CDR2 YNNKEL (reference sequence).

The table lists this clone with a count of one. The rearrangement uses TRBV15 and TRBJ2-7; tentative D call: TRBD2 (5 bases). CDR1 LNHNV and CDR2 YYDKDF come from the germline V gene (reference sequence). This CDR3 has 16 residues. The V end was cut by 0 bases, the J end by 2 bases, with 14 bases between. CDR3 amino acids: CATSREGGHLPYEQYF. CDR3 in DNA: TGTGCCACCAGCAGAGAGGGCGGGCACCTCCCCTACGAGCAGTACTTC.